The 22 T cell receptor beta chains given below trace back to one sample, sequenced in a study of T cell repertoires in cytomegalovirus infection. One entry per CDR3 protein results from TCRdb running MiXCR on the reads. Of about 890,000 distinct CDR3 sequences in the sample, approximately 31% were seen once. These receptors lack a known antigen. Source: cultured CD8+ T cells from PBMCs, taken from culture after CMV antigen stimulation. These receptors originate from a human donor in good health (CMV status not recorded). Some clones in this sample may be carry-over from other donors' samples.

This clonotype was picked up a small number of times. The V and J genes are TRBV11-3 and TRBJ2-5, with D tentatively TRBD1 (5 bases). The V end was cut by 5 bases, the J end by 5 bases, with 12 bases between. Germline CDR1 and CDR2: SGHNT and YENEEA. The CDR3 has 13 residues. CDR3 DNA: TGTGCCAGCAGCCCCAGGGCCAGTGAGACCCAGTACTTC. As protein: CASSPRASETQYF.

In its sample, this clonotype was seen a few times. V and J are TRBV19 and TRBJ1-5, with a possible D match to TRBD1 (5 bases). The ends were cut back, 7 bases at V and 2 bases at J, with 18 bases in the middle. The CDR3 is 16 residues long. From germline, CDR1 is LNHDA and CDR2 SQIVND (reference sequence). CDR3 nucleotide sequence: TGTGCCAGTATCGGTAGGGGAGGGAATGGCAATCAGCCCCAGCATTTT. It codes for CASIGRGGNGNQPQHF. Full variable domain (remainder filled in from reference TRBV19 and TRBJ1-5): DGGITQSPKYLFRKEGQNVTLSCEQNLNHDAMYWYRQDPGQGLRLIYYSQIVNDFQKGDIAEGYSVSREKKESFPLTVTSAQKNPTAFYLCASIGRGGNGNQPQHFGDGTRLSIL.

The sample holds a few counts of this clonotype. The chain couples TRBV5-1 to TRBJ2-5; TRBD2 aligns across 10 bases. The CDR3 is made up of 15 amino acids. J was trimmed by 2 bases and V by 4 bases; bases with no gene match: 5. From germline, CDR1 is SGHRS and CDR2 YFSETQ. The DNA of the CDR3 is TGCGCCAGCAGCGAGGGGACTAGCGCTCAAGAGACCCAGTACTTC. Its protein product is CASSEGTSAQETQYF.

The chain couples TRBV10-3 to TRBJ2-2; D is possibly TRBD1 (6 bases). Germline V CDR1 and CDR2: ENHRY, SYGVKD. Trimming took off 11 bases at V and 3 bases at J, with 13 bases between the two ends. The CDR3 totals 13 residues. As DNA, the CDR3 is TGTGCCGTCCCGGGACAAGACACCGGGGAGCTGTTTTTT. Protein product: CAVPGQDTGELFF.

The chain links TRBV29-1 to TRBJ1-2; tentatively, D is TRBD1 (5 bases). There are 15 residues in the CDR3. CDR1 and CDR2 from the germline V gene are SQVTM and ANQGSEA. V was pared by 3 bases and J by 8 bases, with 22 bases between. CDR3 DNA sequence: TGCAGCGTTGATCTCAGGTGGCAGGGAGCCCAAGGCTACACCTTC. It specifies CSVDLRWQGAQGYTF.

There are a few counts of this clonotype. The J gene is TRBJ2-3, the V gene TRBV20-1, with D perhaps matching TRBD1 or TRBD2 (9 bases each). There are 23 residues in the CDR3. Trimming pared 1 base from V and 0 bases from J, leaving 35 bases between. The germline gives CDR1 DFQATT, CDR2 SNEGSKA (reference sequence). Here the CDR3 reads CSARVYLAGKTGGAVTSTDTQYF. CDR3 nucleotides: TGCAGTGCTAGAGTCTATCTAGCGGGGAAGACAGGGGGGGCCGTAACTAGCACAGATACGCAGTATTTT.

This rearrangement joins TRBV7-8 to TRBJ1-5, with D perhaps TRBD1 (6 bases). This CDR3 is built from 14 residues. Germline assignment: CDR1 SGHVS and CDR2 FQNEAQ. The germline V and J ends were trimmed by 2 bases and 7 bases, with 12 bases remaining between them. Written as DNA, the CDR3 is TGTGCCAGCAGCTTAACCAGGGGCTGGCAGCCCCAGCATTTT. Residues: CASSLTRGWQPQHF.

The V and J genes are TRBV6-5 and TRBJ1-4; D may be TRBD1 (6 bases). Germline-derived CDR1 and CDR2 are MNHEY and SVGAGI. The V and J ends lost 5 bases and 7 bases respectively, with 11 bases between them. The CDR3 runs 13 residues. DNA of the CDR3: TGTGCCAGCAGTCCGGGACATCTTGAAAAACTGTTTTTT. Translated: CASSPGHLEKLFF.

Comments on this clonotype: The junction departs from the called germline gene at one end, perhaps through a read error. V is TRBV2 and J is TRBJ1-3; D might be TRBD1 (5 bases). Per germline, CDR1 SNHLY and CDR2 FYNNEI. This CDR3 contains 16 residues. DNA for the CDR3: TGTGCCAGCGTCGGGTCAAGGAGGGGAGCTGGAAACATCATATATTTT. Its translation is CASVGSRRGAGNIIYF.

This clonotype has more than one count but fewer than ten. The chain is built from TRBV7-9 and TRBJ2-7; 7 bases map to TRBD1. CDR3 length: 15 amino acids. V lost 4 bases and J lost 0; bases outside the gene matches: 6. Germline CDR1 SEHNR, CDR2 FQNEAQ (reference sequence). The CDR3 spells CASSSRTGDSYEQYF. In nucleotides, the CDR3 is TGTGCCAGCAGCTCAAGAACAGGGGACTCCTACGAGCAGTACTTC. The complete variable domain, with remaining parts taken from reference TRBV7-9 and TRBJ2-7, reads DTGVSQNPRHKITKRGQNVTFRCDPISEHNRLYWYRQTLGQGPEFLTYFQNEAQLEKSRLLSDRFSAERPKGSFSTLEIQRTEQGDSAMYLCASSSRTGDSYEQYFGPGTRLTVT.

For the CDR3, the DNA is TGTGCCAGCAGTACCCCTATGCAGACTAACTATGGCTACACCTTC. Translating it yields CASSTPMQTNYGYTF. The chain combines TRBV27 with TRBJ1-2; D gene unclear. The V gene's germline CDR1 is MNHEY and CDR2 SMNVEV (reference sequence). Trimming took 5 bases from V and 0 from J, leaving 13 bases between them. The CDR3 runs 15 residues.

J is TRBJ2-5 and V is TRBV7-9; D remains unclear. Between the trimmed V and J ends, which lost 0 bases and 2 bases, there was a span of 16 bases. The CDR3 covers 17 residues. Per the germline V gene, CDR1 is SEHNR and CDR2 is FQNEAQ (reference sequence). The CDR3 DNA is TGTGCCAGCAGCTTAGCGATTGGTCTGGACGGACAAGAGACCCAGTACTTC. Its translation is CASSLAIGLDGQETQYF.

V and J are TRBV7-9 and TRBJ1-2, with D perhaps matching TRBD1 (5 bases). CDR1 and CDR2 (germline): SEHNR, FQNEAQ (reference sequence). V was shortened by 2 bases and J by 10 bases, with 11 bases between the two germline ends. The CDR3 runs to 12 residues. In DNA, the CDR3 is TGTGCCAGCAGCTTATTATCAGGGTCCTACACCTTC. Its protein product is CASSLLSGSYTF.

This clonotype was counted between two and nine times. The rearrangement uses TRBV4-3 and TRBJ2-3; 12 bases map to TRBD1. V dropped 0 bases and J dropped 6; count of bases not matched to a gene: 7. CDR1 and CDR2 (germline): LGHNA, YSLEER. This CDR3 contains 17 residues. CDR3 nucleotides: TGCGCCAGCAGCCAAGATATGGGACAGGGGGCGCGCGATACGCAGTATTTT. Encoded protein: CASSQDMGQGARDTQYF.

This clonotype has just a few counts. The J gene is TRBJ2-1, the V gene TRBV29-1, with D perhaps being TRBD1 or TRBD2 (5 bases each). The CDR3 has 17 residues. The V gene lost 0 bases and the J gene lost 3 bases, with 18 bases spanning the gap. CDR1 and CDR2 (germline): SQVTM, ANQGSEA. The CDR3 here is CSVEDFSRGPLYNEQFF. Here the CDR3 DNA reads TGCAGCGTTGAAGATTTTAGTCGGGGCCCCCTCTACAATGAGCAGTTCTTC.

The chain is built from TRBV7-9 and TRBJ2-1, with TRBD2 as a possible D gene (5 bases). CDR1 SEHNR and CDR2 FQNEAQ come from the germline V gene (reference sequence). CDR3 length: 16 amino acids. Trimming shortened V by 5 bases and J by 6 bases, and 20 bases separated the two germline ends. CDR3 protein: CASSPTFGVYGNEQFF. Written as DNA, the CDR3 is TGTGCCAGCAGCCCGACGTTCGGGGTGTACGGCAATGAGCAGTTCTTC.

This CDR3 is CASSLSPSNTEAFF. CDR3 DNA: TGTGCCAGCAGTTTATCTCCCTCGAACACTGAAGCTTTCTTT. This chain connects TRBV27 to TRBJ1-1; D not certain. V shed 0 bases and J shed 1 base, with 6 bases lying between them. The CDR3 has 14 residues. Per germline, CDR1 MNHEY and CDR2 SMNVEV (reference sequence).

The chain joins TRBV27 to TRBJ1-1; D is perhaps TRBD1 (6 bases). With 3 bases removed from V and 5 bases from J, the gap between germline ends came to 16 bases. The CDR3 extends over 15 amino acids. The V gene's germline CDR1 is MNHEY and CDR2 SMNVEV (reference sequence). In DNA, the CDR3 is TGTGCCAGCAGTTTCGGGGGCCGGGTAGATACTGAAGCTTTCTTT. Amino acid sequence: CASSFGGRVDTEAFF.

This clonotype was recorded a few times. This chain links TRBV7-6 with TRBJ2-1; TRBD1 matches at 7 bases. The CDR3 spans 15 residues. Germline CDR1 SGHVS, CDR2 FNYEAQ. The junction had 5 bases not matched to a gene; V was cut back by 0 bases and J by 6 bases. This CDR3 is CASSLAWTGVNEQFF. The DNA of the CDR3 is TGTGCCAGCAGCTTAGCATGGACAGGAGTCAATGAGCAGTTCTTC.

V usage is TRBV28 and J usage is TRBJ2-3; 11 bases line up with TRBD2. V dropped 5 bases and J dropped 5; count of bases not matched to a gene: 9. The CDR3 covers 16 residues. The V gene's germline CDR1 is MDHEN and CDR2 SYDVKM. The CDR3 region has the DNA TGTGCCAGCAGTCGAGATAGCGGGGGGGCCAGAGATACGCAGTATTTT. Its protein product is CASSRDSGGARDTQYF.

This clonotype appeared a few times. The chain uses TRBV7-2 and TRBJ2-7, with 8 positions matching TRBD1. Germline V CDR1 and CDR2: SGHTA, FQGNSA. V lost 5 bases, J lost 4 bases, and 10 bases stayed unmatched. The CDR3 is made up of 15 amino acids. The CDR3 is CASSPVGRGQYEQYF. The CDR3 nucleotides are TGTGCCAGCAGCCCGGTGGGCAGGGGGCAATACGAGCAGTACTTC. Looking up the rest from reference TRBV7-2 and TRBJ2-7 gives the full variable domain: GAGVSQSPSNKVTEKGKDVELRCDPISGHTALYWYRQSLGQGLEFLIYFQGNSAPDKSGLPSDRFSAERTGGSVSTLTIQRTQQEDSAVYLCASSPVGRGQYEQYFGPGTRLTVT.

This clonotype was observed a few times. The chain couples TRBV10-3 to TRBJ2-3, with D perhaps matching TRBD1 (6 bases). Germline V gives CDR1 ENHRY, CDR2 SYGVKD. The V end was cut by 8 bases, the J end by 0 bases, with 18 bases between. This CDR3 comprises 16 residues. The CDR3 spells CAIRTGTTPSTDTQYF. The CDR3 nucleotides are TGTGCCATCCGAACTGGGACAACCCCGAGCACAGATACGCAGTATTTT.